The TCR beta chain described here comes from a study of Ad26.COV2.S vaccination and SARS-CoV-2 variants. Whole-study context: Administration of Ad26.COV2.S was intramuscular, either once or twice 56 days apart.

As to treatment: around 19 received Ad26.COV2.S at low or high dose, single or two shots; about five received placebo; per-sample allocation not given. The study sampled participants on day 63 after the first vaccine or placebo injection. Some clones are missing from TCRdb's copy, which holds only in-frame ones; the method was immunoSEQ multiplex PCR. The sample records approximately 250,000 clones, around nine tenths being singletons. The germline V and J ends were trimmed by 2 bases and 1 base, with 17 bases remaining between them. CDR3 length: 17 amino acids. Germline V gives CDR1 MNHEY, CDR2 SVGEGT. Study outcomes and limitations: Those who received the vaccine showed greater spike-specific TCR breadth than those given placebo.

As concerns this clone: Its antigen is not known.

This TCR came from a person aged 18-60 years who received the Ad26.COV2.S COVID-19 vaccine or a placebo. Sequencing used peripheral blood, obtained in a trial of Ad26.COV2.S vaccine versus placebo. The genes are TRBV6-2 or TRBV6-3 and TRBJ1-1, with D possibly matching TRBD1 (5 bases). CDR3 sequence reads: CASSYRSAGIKNTEAFF. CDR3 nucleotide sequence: TGTGCCAGCAGTTACAGGTCGGCAGGGATTAAGAACACTGAAGCTTTCTTT.